This T cell receptor (beta chain) derives from a study of shared clonotypes between healthy human individuals. This CDR3 comprises 17 residues. Germline CDR1 MDHEN, CDR2 SYDVKM. V shed 5 bases, J shed 5 bases, and the junction held 16 bases outside the gene matches. The assay was immunoSEQ multiplex PCR, and TCRdb's table has in-frame clones only and misses some. The repertoire consists of over a million clones, with around 97% occurring once and the leading ten covering approximately 1.1%. This clonotype was obtained from a man under 40 in good health. The sample comprised naive CD4+ T cells sorted from blood. The subset is: CD45RA+ positively selected. This sequence joins TRBV28 and TRBJ2-5; TRBD2 aligns across 8 bases. The CDR3: CASSQPSTGGPRETQYF. CDR3 bases: TGTGCCAGCAGTCAGCCCTCGACGGGAGGGCCGAGGGAGACCCAGTACTTC.